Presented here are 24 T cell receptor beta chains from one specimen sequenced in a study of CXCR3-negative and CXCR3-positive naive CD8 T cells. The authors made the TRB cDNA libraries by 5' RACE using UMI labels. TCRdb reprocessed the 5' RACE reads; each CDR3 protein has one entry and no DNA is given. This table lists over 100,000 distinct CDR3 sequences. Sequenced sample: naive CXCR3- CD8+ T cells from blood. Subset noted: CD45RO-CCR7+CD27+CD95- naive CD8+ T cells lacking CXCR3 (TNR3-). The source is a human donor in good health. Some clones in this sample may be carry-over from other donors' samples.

Here the CDR3 reads CASSYSLVPYEQYF. The chain recombines TRBV12-3 or TRBV12-4 with TRBJ2-7; there is no DNA to check the TCRdb D call of TRBD1. The CDR3 runs 14 residues.

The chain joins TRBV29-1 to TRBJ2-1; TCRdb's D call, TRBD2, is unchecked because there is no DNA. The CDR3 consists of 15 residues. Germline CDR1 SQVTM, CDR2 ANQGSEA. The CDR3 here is CSVEGGLAAYNEQFF.

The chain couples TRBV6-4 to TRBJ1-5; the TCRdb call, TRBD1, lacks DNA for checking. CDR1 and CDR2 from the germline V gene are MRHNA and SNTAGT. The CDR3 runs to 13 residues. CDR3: CASSDNPGGPQHF.

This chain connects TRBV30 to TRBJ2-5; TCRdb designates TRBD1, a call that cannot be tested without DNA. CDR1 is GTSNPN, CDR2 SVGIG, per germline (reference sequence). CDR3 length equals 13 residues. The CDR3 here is CAWSVWGDETQYF.

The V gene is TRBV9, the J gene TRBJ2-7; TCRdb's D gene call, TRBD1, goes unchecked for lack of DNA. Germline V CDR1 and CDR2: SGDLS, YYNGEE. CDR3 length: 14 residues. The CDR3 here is CASSVGTGVYEQYF.

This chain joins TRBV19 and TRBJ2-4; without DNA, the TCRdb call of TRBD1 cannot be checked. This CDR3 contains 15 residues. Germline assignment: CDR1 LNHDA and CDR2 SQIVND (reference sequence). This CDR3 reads CASSLAGFLGDIQYF.

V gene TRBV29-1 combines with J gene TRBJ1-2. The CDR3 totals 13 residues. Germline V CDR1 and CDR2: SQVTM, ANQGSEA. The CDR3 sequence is CSDTAGTVYGYTF.

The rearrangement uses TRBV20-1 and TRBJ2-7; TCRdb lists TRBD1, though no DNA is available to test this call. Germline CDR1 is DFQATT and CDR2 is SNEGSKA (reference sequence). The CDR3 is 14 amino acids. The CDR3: CSARDLTGTYEQYF.

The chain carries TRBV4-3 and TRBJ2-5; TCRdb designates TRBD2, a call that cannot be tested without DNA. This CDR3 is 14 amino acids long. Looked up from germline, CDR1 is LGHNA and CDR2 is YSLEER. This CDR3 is CASSQGLAQETQYF.

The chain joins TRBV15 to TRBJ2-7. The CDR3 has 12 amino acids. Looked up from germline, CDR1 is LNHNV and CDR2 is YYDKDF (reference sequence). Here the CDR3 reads CATSGTTYEQYF.

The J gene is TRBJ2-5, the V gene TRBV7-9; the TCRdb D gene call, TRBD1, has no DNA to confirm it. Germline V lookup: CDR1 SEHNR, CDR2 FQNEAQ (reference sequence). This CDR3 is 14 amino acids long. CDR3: CASSRRDGLETQYF.

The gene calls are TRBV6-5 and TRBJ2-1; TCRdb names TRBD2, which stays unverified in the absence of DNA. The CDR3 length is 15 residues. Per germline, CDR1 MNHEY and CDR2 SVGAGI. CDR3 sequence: CASSYVAGGYNEQFF.

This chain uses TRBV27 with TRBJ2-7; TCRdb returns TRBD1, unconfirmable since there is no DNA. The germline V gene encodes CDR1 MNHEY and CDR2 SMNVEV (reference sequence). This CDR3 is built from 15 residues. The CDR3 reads CASSKSGTGGYEQYF.

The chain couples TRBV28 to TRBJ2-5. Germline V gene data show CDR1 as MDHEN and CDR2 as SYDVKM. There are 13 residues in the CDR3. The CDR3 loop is CASSPTYQETQYF.

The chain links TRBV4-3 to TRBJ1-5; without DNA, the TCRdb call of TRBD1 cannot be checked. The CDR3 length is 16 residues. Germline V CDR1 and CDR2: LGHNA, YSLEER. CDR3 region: CASSQEERVTNQPQHF.

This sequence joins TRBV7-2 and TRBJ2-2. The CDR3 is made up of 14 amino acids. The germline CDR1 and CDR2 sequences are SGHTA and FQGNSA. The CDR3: CASSLFDISGELFF.

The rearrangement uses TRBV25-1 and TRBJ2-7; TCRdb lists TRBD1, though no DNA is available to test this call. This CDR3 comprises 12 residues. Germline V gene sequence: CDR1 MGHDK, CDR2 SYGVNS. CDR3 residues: CASSGQENEQYF.

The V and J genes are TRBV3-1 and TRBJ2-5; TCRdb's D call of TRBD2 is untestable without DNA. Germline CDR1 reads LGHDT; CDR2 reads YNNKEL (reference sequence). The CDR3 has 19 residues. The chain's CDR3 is CASSRRRLMTSVPQETQYF.

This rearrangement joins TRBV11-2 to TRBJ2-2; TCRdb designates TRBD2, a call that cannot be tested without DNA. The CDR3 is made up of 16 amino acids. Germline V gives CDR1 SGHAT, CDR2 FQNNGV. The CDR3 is CASSLAGGQNTGELFF.

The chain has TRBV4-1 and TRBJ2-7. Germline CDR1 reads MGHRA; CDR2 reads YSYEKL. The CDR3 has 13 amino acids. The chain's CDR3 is CASSKADSYEQYF.

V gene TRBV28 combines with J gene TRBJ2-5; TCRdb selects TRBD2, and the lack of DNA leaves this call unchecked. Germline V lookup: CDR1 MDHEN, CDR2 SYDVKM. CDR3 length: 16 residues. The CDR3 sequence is CASSLILVALQETQYF.

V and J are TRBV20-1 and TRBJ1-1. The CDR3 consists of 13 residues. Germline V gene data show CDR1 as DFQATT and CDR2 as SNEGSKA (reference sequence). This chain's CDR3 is CSARDFGSTEAFF.

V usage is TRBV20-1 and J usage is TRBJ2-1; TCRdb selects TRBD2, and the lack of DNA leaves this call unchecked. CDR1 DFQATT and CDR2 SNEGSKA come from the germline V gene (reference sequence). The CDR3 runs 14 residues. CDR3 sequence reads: CSATLAGAYNEQFF.

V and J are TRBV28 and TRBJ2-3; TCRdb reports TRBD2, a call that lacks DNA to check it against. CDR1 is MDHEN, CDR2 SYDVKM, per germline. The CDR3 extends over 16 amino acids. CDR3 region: CASSFPASGETDTQYF.